Reported below is one T cell receptor beta chain. This entry belongs to a study of human T cells and chemical hapten exposure. Overall study: On roughly 2 cm by roughly 2 cm of upper inner arm skin, sensitization was performed with 2% DPC. Per-sample variation in TCR yield stemmed mainly from small pooled library volume differences.

Each cDNA molecule in the library carried unique molecular identifiers. TCRdb itself ran the RACE reads through MiXCR, one entry per CDR3 protein. The sample consists of more than 250,000 distinct CDR3 sequences, about 7.7% of them appearing once. The CDR3 is made up of 14 amino acids. CDR1 is MNHEY, CDR2 SVGAGI, per germline. Trimming stripped 5 bases from V and 4 bases from J, with 14 bases between. The time point was: pre-sensitization, week 0. Specified treatment: therapeutic diphenylcyclopropenone sensitization with weekly scalp DPC. The chain combines TRBV6-5 with TRBJ1-1, with D hard to call. The input for sequencing was whole blood, taken in connection with sensitization to the hapten diphenylcyclopropenone (DPC). This receptor was identified in a young man with alopecia areata. Some clones in this sample may be carry-over from other donors' samples. The chain's CDR3 is CASSLGREGTEAFF. The CDR3, as DNA: TGTGCCAGCAGTCTAGGGCGGGAGGGCACTGAAGCTTTCTTT.